This TCR beta chain was captured in a study of PD-L1 blockade in urothelial cancer. Looking at the study overall: Blood analyses occurred 3 weeks (second dose) and 6 weeks post treatment start.

V was pared by 8 bases and J by 6 bases, with 13 bases between. The CDR3 runs 13 residues. CDR1 LNHNV and CDR2 YYDKDF come from the germline V gene (reference sequence). As for this clone: Its antigen is not identified.

Method: immunoSEQ multiplex PCR; TCRdb's copy keeps in-frame clones and lacks some. The table has roughly 100,000 clones, roughly 80% seen once. The time point denotes: peripheral blood 6 weeks after treatment start. Regarding the study as a whole: Patients who had durable benefit saw their tumor-associated blood clones expand more at 3 weeks. Where pretreatment blood TCR clonality fell below the median, better survival was predicted.

This chain joins TRBV15 and TRBJ2-2; no firm D call. Sample: PBMCs, taken around atezolizumab (anti-PD-L1) treatment. This receptor was identified in a man between 65 and 79 years old with urothelial cancer. In DNA, the CDR3 is TGTGCCACCGCTAAGAGGTCTGCCGGGGAGCTGTTTTTT. The encoded protein is CATAKRSAGELFF.